This paragraph reports one TCR beta chain. Measured with immunoSEQ multiplex PCR; TCRdb has only the in-frame clones, and not every one. Found here are tens of thousands of clones, approximately 94% of them singletons; the top ten hold 0.38%. This sample was included in a study of technical replicates of blood from a handful of donors. V shed 8 bases and J 2 bases; nucleotides not matched to a gene: 4. In germline, CDR1 is LNHDA, CDR2 SQIVND (reference sequence). The CDR3 covers 14 residues. The clonotype was recovered from a human donor in good health. The chain uses TRBV19 and TRBJ2-3; TRBD2 aligns across 10 bases. The material sequenced was T cells isolated from PBMCs. In nucleotides, the CDR3 is TGTGCCAGTCGGACTAGCGGATTCACAGATACGCAGTATTTT. Translating it yields CASRTSGFTDTQYF.